This TCR beta chain was observed in a study of CD8 T cells in ankylosing spondylitis. Generation of TCR beta libraries employed quantitative 5'-RACE incorporating molecular barcodes. Each CDR3 protein is one row after TCRdb ran MiXCR on the 5' RACE reads. The table records around 280,000 distinct CDR3 sequences, 20% of them present only once. In this sample, this clonotype turned up many times. As yet, its antigen is unknown. Study-wide points: As reported, disease-linked clones showed significant enrichment in matched ankylosing spondylitis synovial fluid. Seemingly distinctive of ankylosing spondylitis blood was a TCR beta motif formed by eight highly homologous variants.

The V gene lost 2 bases and the J gene lost 1 base, with 8 bases spanning the gap. Germline V lookup: CDR1 DFQATT, CDR2 SNEGSKA (reference sequence). The CDR3 extends over 13 amino acids. The TCR was taken from a male donor with ankylosing spondylitis or in good health (not recorded which). The sample was blood, either unsorted or a sorted T cell fraction (not recorded which). This chain connects TRBV20-1 to TRBJ1-1; D not resolved. The CDR3 sequence: CSARPSWNTEAFF. The DNA of the CDR3 is TGCAGTGCTAGACCCTCATGGAACACTGAAGCTTTCTTT.